The TCR beta chain described here comes from a study of identical twins. V lost 5 bases and J 8 bases, leaving 14 bases between the germline ends. The germline CDR1 and CDR2 sequences are SGHDT and YYEEEE. This CDR3 region has 13 residues. TCRdb independently ran MiXCR on the 5' RACE reads; one entry per CDR3 protein. This sample carries more than 200,000 distinct CDR3 sequences, more than 12% of them seen once, and the ten largest clones take 8.8%. Donors uniformly comprised healthy Caucasians. The chain has TRBV5-6 and TRBJ2-1; D is possibly TRBD1 (6 bases). Sequenced material: memory (CD45RO+) T cells sorted from blood. The source is a woman under 30 in good health. This chain's CDR3 is CASRPYRVHEQFF. Here the CDR3 DNA reads TGTGCCAGCAGGCCGTACAGGGTCCATGAGCAGTTCTTC.